The source of this T cell receptor beta chain is a study of T cells in Graves' hyperthyroidism and ophthalmopathy. Reasons for excluding patients were uncontrolled infection, other autoimmune disease, pregnancy or lactation. Clinical symptoms, serum thyroxine and TRAb, thyroid ultrasound and orbital computed tomography together formed the diagnostic basis. RNA transcripts gave rise to amplified TCR beta CDR3 regions. The HTBI set primed first-round TCR CDR3 RT-PCR. TCRdb called the multiplex PCR reads again in MiXCR, with one record for every CDR3 protein. The sample shows 640,000 or so distinct CDR3 sequences, 13% to 15% of them seen only once. CDR3 length: 12 amino acids. With 10 bases removed from V and 7 bases from J, the gap between germline ends came to 13 bases. The germline V gene encodes CDR1 LNHDA and CDR2 SQIVND (reference sequence).

The clonotype originates from a woman under 30 with Graves' ophthalmopathy. The material sequenced was blood. The chain has TRBV19 and TRBJ2-2; D possibly corresponds to TRBD2 (6 bases). The CDR3 DNA is TGTGCCACCTTGGGGGGAGTCGGGGAGCTGTTTTTT. Amino acid sequence: CATLGGVGELFF.